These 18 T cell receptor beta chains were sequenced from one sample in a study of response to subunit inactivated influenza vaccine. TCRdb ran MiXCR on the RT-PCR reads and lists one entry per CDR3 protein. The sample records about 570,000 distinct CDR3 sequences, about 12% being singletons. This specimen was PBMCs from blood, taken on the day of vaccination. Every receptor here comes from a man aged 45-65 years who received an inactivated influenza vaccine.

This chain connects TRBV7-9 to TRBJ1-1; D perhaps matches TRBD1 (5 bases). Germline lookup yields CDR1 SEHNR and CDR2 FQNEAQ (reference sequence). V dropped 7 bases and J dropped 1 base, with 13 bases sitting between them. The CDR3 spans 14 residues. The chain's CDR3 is CASKIGTGNTEAFF. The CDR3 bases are TGTGCCAGCAAAATCGGGACGGGGAACACTGAAGCTTTCTTT.

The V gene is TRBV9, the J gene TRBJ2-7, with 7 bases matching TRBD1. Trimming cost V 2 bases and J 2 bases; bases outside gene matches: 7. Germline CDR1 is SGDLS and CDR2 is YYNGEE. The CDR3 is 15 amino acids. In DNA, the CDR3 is TGTGCCAGCAGCGTCTCAGGGGGAACTGCCTACGAGCAGTACTTC. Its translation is CASSVSGGTAYEQYF.

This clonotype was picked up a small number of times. CDR3 amino acids: CASSAPGHLSYEQYF. Written as DNA, the CDR3 is TGTGCCAGCAGCGCGCCCGGACACCTCTCCTACGAGCAGTACTTC. This sequence joins TRBV21-1 and TRBJ2-7; the table's D gene call, TRBD1, was not cross checked with the DNA. TRBV21-1 corresponds to a pseudogene. CDR3 length equals 15 residues.

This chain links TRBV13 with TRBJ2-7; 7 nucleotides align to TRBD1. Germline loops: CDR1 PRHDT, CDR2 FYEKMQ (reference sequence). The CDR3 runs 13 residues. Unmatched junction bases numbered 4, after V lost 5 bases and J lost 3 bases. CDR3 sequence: CASSPQGDYEQYF. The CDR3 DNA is TGTGCCAGCAGCCCTCAGGGGGACTACGAGCAGTACTTC.

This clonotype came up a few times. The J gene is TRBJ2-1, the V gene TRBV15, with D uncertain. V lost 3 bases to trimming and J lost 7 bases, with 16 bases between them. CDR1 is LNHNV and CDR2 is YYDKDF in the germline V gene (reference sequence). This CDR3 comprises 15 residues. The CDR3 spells CATSREMVGSNEQFF. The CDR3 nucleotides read TGTGCCACCAGCAGGGAGATGGTCGGCAGTAATGAGCAGTTCTTC.

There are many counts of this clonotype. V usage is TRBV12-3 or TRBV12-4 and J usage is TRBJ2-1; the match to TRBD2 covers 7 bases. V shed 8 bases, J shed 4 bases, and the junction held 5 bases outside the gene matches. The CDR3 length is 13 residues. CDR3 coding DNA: TGTGCCAGCTCGACTAGCAAATACAATGAGCAGTTCTTC. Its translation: CASSTSKYNEQFF.

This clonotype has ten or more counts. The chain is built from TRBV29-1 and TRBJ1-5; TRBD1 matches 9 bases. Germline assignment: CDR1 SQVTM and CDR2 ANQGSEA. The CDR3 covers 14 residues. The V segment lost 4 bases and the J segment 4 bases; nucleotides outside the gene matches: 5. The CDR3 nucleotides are TGCAGCGTTGTTCGGGACAGGGATAATCAGCCCCAGCATTTT. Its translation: CSVVRDRDNQPQHF. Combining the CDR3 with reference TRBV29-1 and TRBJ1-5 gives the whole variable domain SAVISQKPSRDICQRGTSLTIQCQVDSQVTMMFWYRQQPGQSLTLIATANQGSEATYESGFVIDKFPISRPNLTFSTLTVSNMSPEDSSIYLCSVVRDRDNQPQHFGDGTRLSIL.

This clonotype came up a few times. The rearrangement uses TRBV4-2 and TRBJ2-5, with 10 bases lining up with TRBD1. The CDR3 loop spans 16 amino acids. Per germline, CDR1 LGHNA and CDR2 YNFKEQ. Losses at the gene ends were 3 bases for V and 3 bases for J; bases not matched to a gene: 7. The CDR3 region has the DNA TGTGCCAGCAGCCAGGGGGGACAGGGGATGGAAGAGACCCAGTACTTC. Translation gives CASSQGGQGMEETQYF.

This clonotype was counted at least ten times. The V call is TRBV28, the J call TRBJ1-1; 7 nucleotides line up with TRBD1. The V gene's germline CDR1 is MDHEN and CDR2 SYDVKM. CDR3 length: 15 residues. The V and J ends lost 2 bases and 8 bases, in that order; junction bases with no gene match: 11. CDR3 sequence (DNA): TGTGCCAGCAGTTTACTATACTCAGGGGGGGAGGAAGCTTTCTTT. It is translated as CASSLLYSGGEEAFF.

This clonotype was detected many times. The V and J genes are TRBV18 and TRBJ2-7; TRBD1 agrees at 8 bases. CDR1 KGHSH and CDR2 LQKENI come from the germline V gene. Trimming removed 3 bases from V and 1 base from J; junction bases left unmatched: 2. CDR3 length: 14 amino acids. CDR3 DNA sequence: TGTGCCAGCTCACCGGGACAGGTATCCTACGAGCAGTACTTC. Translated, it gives CASSPGQVSYEQYF. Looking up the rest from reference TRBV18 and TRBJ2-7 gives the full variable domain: NAGVMQNPRHLVRRRGQEARLRCSPMKGHSHVYWYRQLPEEGLKFMVYLQKENIIDESGMPKERFSAEFPKEGPSILRIQQVVRGDSAAYFCASSPGQVSYEQYFGPGTRLTVT.

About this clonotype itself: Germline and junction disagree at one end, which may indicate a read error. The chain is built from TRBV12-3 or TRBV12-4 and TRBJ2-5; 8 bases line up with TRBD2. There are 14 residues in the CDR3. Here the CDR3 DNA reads TGTGCCAGCAGGGAGACTAGCGTAAAAGATACCCAGTACTTC. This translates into CASRETSVKDTQYF.

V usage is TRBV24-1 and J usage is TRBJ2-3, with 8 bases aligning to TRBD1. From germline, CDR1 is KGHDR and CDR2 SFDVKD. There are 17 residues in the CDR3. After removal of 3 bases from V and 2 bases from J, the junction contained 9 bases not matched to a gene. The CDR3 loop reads CATSDEQGEGPTDTQYF. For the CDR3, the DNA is TGTGCCACCAGTGATGAACAGGGGGAAGGACCCACAGATACGCAGTATTTT.

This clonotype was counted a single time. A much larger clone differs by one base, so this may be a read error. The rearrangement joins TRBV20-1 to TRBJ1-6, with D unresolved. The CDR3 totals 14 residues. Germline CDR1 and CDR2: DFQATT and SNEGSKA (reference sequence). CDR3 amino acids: CSARDSPYNLPLHF. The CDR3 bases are TGCAGTGCTAGAGATTCGCCTTATAATTTACCCCTCCACTTT.

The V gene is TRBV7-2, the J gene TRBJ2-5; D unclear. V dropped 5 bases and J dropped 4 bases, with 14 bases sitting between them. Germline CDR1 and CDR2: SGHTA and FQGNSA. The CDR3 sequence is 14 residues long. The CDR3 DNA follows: TGTGCCAGCAGCGTCCTACCCGGCACAGAGACCCAGTACTTC. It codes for CASSVLPGTETQYF. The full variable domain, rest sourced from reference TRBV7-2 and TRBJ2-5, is GAGVSQSPSNKVTEKGKDVELRCDPISGHTALYWYRQSLGQGLEFLIYFQGNSAPDKSGLPSDRFSAERTGGSVSTLTIQRTQQEDSAVYLCASSVLPGTETQYFGPGTRLLVL.

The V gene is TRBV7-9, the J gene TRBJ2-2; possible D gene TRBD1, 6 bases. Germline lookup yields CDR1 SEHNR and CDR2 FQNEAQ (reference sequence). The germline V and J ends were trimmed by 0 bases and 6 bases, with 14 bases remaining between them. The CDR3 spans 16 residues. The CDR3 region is CASSLAVGHSAGELFF. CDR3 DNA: TGTGCCAGCAGCTTAGCGGTGGGACATTCAGCCGGGGAGCTGTTTTTT.

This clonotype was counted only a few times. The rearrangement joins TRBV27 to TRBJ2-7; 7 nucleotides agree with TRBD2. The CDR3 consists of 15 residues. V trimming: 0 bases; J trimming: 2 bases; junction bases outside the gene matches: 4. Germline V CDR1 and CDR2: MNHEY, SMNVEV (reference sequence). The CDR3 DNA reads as TGTGCCAGCAGTTTATCGACGGGAGGAGCCTACGAGCAGTACTTC. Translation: CASSLSTGGAYEQYF.

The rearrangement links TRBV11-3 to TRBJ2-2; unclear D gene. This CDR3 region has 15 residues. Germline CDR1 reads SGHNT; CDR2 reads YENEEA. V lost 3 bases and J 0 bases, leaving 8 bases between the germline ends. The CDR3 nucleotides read TGTGCCAGCAGCTTCGGGTTCCCGAACACCGGGGAGCTGTTTTTT. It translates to CASSFGFPNTGELFF.

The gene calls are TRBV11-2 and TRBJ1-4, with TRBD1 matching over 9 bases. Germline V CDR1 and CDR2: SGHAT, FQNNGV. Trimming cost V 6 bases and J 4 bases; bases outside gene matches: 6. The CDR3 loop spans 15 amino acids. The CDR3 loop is CASRVPGQGNEKLFF. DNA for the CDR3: TGTGCCAGCAGGGTACCGGGACAGGGTAATGAAAAACTGTTTTTT.